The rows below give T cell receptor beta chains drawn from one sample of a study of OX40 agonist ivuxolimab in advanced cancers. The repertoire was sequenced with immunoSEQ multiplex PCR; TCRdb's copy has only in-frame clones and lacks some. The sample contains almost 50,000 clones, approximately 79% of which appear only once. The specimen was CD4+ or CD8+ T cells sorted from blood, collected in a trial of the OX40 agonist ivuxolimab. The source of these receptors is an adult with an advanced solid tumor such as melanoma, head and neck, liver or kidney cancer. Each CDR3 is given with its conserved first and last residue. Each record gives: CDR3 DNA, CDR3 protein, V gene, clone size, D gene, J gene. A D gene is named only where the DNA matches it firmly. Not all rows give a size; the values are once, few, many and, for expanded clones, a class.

CDR3 DNA: TGTGCCAGCAGCGTAGCGGACAGGGGAGGCAAAAACATTCAGTACTTC
CDR3 protein: CASSVADRGGKNIQYF
V gene: TRBV9
clone size: -
D gene: TRBD1
J gene: TRBJ2-4

CDR3 DNA: TGTGCCAGCAGCTACCTGTCCGGGGGCTCCTACAATGAGCAGTTCTTC
CDR3 protein: CASSYLSGGSYNEQFF
V gene: TRBV7-9
clone size: -
D gene: -
J gene: TRBJ2-1

CDR3 DNA: TGTGCCAGTAGTATCGGGCAAGACTACGAGCAGTACTTC
CDR3 protein: CASSIGQDYEQYF
V gene: TRBV19
clone size: -
D gene: -
J gene: TRBJ2-7

CDR3 DNA: TGTGCCAGTAGGGCGGAGGGGGACACCGGGGAGCTGTTTTTT
CDR3 protein: CASRAEGDTGELFF
V gene: TRBV19
clone size: -
D gene: -
J gene: TRBJ2-2

CDR3 DNA: TGTGCCAGCAGCTCGGACCTCCAAGAGACCCAGTACTTC
CDR3 protein: CASSSDLQETQYF
V gene: TRBV11-2
clone size: -
D gene: -
J gene: TRBJ2-5

CDR3 DNA: TGTGCCAGCAGTTTTACCCCCGGGACAGGTCTTAACATTCAGTACTTC
CDR3 protein: CASSFTPGTGLNIQYF
V gene: TRBV7-2
clone size: -
D gene: TRBD1
J gene: TRBJ2-4

CDR3 DNA: TGTGCCAGCAGCCTTAGGAGCGGGAGGGTAGACAATGAGCAGTTCTTC
CDR3 protein: CASSLRSGRVDNEQFF
V gene: TRBV28
clone size: -
D gene: TRBD2
J gene: TRBJ2-1

CDR3 DNA: TGTGCCAGCAGTAACGGCGGGACGGGCGAGCAGTACTTC
CDR3 protein: CASSNGGTGEQYF
V gene: TRBV28
clone size: once
D gene: -
J gene: TRBJ2-7

CDR3 DNA: TGTGCCAGCAGCTTCTCCTTGGGACGGAATAATGAAAAACTGTTTTTT
CDR3 protein: CASSFSLGRNNEKLFF
V gene: TRBV7-8
clone size: -
D gene: -
J gene: TRBJ1-4

CDR3 DNA: TGTGCCAGCAGCTTACCGCTAGCGGAGAACACCGGGGAGCTGTTTTTT
CDR3 protein: CASSLPLAENTGELFF
V gene: TRBV7-2
clone size: -
D gene: TRBD2
J gene: TRBJ2-2

CDR3 DNA: TGTGCCAGCACTCCCCCCGCTTACAATGAGCAGTTCTTC
CDR3 protein: CASTPPAYNEQFF
V gene: TRBV6-5
clone size: -
D gene: -
J gene: TRBJ2-1

CDR3 DNA: TGTGCCAGCAGTTTACAGTTGGGGGGTGTTGGCATTCAGTACTTC
CDR3 protein: CASSLQLGGVGIQYF
V gene: TRBV28
clone size: -
D gene: -
J gene: TRBJ2-4

CDR3 DNA: TGTGCCAGCAGTTTGGGGGGTTGGCAAGAGACCCAGTACTTC
CDR3 protein: CASSLGGWQETQYF
V gene: TRBV27
clone size: once
D gene: -
J gene: TRBJ2-5

CDR3 DNA: TGTGCCAGCAGTACAGGGTCGGATGAAAAACTGTTTTTT
CDR3 protein: CASSTGSDEKLFF
V gene: TRBV6-5
clone size: -
D gene: -
J gene: TRBJ1-4

CDR3 DNA: TGTGCCATCCTACCAACCCCGTTCTTC
CDR3 protein: CAILPTPFF
V gene: TRBV11-3
clone size: -
D gene: -
J gene: TRBJ2-1

CDR3 DNA: TGTGCCAGCAGCTCCGATCTAGCGGGAGGGCCAATCGATCAGTTCTTC
CDR3 protein: CASSSDLAGGPIDQFF
V gene: TRBV11-2
clone size: -
D gene: TRBD2
J gene: TRBJ2-1

CDR3 DNA: TGCGCCAGCAGCTTAGGACAGGGACCGGATGAGCAGTTCTTC
CDR3 protein: CASSLGQGPDEQFF
V gene: TRBV5-1
clone size: -
D gene: TRBD1
J gene: TRBJ2-1

CDR3 DNA: TGTGCCAGCAGTGGTAGCGGGCCGAACACCGGGGAGCTGTTTTTT
CDR3 protein: CASSGSGPNTGELFF
V gene: TRBV25-1
clone size: -
D gene: TRBD2
J gene: TRBJ2-2

CDR3 DNA: TGCGCCAGCAGTCTCCAGGGCACAACTAATGAAAAACTGTTTTTT
CDR3 protein: CASSLQGTTNEKLFF
V gene: TRBV5-1
clone size: -
D gene: -
J gene: TRBJ1-4

CDR3 DNA: TGTGCCAGCAGCCCCGGGACAGCTAACTATGGCTACACCTTC
CDR3 protein: CASSPGTANYGYTF
V gene: TRBV5-4
clone size: -
D gene: TRBD1
J gene: TRBJ1-2

CDR3 DNA: TGTGCCAGCAGCCGCTGGGACCGTTCGGCCAACGTCCTGACTTTC
CDR3 protein: CASSRWDRSANVLTF
V gene: TRBV28
clone size: -
D gene: -
J gene: TRBJ2-6

CDR3 DNA: TGTGCCAGCAGTTTTCTCGGGACCTACGAGCAGTACTTC
CDR3 protein: CASSFLGTYEQYF
V gene: TRBV28
clone size: -
D gene: -
J gene: TRBJ2-7

CDR3 DNA: TGTGCCAGCAGCTTAGCGGGCAGCTCCTACGAGCAGTACTTC
CDR3 protein: CASSLAGSSYEQYF
V gene: TRBV7-9
clone size: -
D gene: -
J gene: TRBJ2-7

CDR3 DNA: TGTGCCAGCAGCGTTGGTCCGGACGGGTACAATGAGCAGTTCTTC
CDR3 protein: CASSVGPDGYNEQFF
V gene: TRBV9
clone size: -
D gene: -
J gene: TRBJ2-1

CDR3 DNA: TGCAGCGCTAAGAACGGGGGGACTGAAGCTTTCTTT
CDR3 protein: CSAKNGGTEAFF
V gene: TRBV29-1
clone size: -
D gene: -
J gene: TRBJ1-1

CDR3 DNA: TGCGCCAGCAGCCCAGTCCTGGGCTCCTATAATTCACCCCTCCACTTT
CDR3 protein: CASSPVLGSYNSPLHF
V gene: TRBV4-3
clone size: -
D gene: -
J gene: TRBJ1-6

CDR3 DNA: TGTGCCAGCAGCCCACACCCCGGGACAGGGGGCACCGCAGCTGGCTACACCTTC
CDR3 protein: CASSPHPGTGGTAAGYTF
V gene: TRBV7-8
clone size: -
D gene: TRBD1
J gene: TRBJ1-2

CDR3 DNA: TGTGCCAGCAGCGCCAACAGGGGGAACTATGGCTACACCTTC
CDR3 protein: CASSANRGNYGYTF
V gene: TRBV5-6
clone size: -
D gene: TRBD1
J gene: TRBJ1-2

CDR3 DNA: TGTGCCAGTAGTGGAGAGAGGGGACGACACACGAGAGGTACGCAGTATTTT
CDR3 protein: CASSGERGRHTRGTQYF
V gene: TRBV19
clone size: -
D gene: -
J gene: TRBJ2-3

CDR3 DNA: TGTGCCAGCAGCGCCCTCGGACAGGGGAATTTAGATACGCAGTATTTT
CDR3 protein: CASSALGQGNLDTQYF
V gene: TRBV13
clone size: -
D gene: TRBD1
J gene: TRBJ2-3

CDR3 DNA: TGTGCCAGCAGTCTGCTAGGGACAGTCGACGAGCAGTACTTC
CDR3 protein: CASSLLGTVDEQYF
V gene: TRBV27
clone size: -
D gene: TRBD1
J gene: TRBJ2-7

CDR3 DNA: TGTGCCAGCAGCTTATTTGGAGCACAGAATATTCAGAACACTGAAGCTTTCTTT
CDR3 protein: CASSLFGAQNIQNTEAFF
V gene: TRBV21-1
clone size: -
D gene: -
J gene: TRBJ1-1

CDR3 DNA: TGTGGTTCCCCAAATAGCGGAAGGCCCACAGATACGCAGTATTTT
CDR3 protein: CGSPNSGRPTDTQYF
V gene: TRBV9
clone size: -
D gene: -
J gene: TRBJ2-3

CDR3 DNA: TGCGCCAGCAGCCTCGGGGGACAGCCCTTCTATGGCTACACCTTC
CDR3 protein: CASSLGGQPFYGYTF
V gene: TRBV5-1
clone size: once
D gene: TRBD1
J gene: TRBJ1-2

CDR3 DNA: TGTGCCACCAGCACAGTGAGCACTGAAGCTTTCTTT
CDR3 protein: CATSTVSTEAFF
V gene: TRBV15
clone size: -
D gene: -
J gene: TRBJ1-1

CDR3 DNA: TGTGCCAGCAGTTACGGAACACAGGAGATCAATGAGCAGTTCTTC
CDR3 protein: CASSYGTQEINEQFF
V gene: TRBV6-5
clone size: once
D gene: -
J gene: TRBJ2-1

CDR3 DNA: TGTGCCAGCAGTAGACAGGGGAACACTGAAGCTTTCTTT
CDR3 protein: CASSRQGNTEAFF
V gene: TRBV6-5
clone size: -
D gene: TRBD1
J gene: TRBJ1-1

CDR3 DNA: TGTGCCATCAGCCCTACTAGCGGGAGGGCCAATGAGCAGTTCTTC
CDR3 protein: CAISPTSGRANEQFF
V gene: TRBV10-3
clone size: -
D gene: TRBD2
J gene: TRBJ2-1

CDR3 DNA: TGTGCCAGCAGATATACGGGACAGGCTGGCTACACCTTC
CDR3 protein: CASRYTGQAGYTF
V gene: TRBV5-5
clone size: -
D gene: TRBD1
J gene: TRBJ1-2

CDR3 DNA: TGTGCCAGCAGCGTAGGGGGTGGACAAGTCAATGAGCAGTTCTTC
CDR3 protein: CASSVGGGQVNEQFF
V gene: TRBV9
clone size: -
D gene: -
J gene: TRBJ2-1

CDR3 DNA: TGCAGCGTTGATTTGGGACAGGGTTGGAATGAGCAGTTCTTC
CDR3 protein: CSVDLGQGWNEQFF
V gene: TRBV29-1
clone size: few
D gene: TRBD1
J gene: TRBJ2-1

CDR3 DNA: TGTGCCAGCAGCTTCGACAACCAAGAGACCCAGTACTTC
CDR3 protein: CASSFDNQETQYF
V gene: TRBV11-1
clone size: once
D gene: -
J gene: TRBJ2-5